What follows is one TCR beta chain and its context. There are 14 residues in the CDR3. Germline V gene data show CDR1 as KGHSY and CDR2 as FQNENV. The germline V and J ends were trimmed by 0 bases and 13 bases, with 13 bases remaining between them. Profiling relied on immunoSEQ multiplex PCR, and the TCRdb table lists in-frame clones only, not all of them. This specimen shows around 190,000 clones; the ten leading clones hold 2% to 2.5%. The sample comes from a study of control samples from healthy donors and cancer patients. The origin of this receptor is a woman aged 30 to 39 in good health. Specimen: blood. The chain uses TRBV16 and TRBJ1-6; D is unresolved. The DNA for the CDR3 is TGTGCCAGCAGCCAATCGTCGGCCTCCCCGCCCCTCCACTTT. Its translation: CASSQSSASPPLHF.